This T cell receptor beta chain is drawn from a study of blood T cell repertoires in COVID-19 (dated by TCRdb to the early 2020s). The study in broad terms: Collaborator samples came from the United States, Italy and Spain and covered acute and convalescent phases of COVID-19. The prospective study material was composed of cDNA or gDNA derived from T cells, B-cell-depleted T cells, or PBMCs. The dataset comprised deeply sampled blood TCRbeta repertoires from subjects exposed to, actively infected with, or recovered from COVID-19. The repertoires were released in a freely available public database meant as a resource for research on the immune response to SARS-CoV-2. Samples were obtained from the ongoing ImmuneRACE study (first 160 participants) and from about 1,300 subjects provided by 6 global collaborators. Sample metadata almost always included a de-identified subject ID, COVID-19 status, age in years and sex. Where HLA class I and class II types were available, the types were taken from metadata supplied by the sample provider, not from assay-based typing.

In regard to this clone: The antigen this receptor binds is unknown. Qualities for individual bases were not recorded, and no much larger clone is one base off.

TCRbeta CDR3 regions were amplified from genomic DNA by means of the immunoSEQ Assay, a bias-controlled multiplex PCR. The paper's processing steps were these. Nucleated cell counts per sample were estimated from amplification of reference gene primers within the assay. To quantify the absolute abundance of each unique TCRbeta CDR3 rearrangement, sequence reads were collapsed and filtered. For each sample, productive Simpson clonality was calculated as the square root of Simpson's diversity index over productive rearrangements. TCRdb took over this immuneACCESS table, retaining in-frame rearrangements with V and J assigned. Such tables are incomplete; in checked studies, under half of the missing clones stem from an unresolved V gene, and the remainder is unexplained. The D gene and trimming were derived from the DNA, and the V and J assignments and clone size from that table. This sample lists 120,000 or so clones; roughly 90% were detected once. The ten largest clones capture 7.5% to 8% of the sample.

V and J lose 4 bases and 0 bases, and a span of 13 bases separates them. Based on the germline V gene, the CDR1 and CDR2 sequences are MNHEY and SVGAGI. Inclusive of the bounding cysteine and phenylalanine, the CDR3 is 16 residues long. The read is trimmed to its CDR3 DNA, 48 bases read in frame from base 1. Summary of the overall study and its limitations: The amount of clinical and demographic metadata varied by source and participant and was provided uncurated.

Collaborating institutions collected whole blood in K2EDTA tubes following their own protocols. For TCRbeta analysis, collaborators shipped samples as frozen whole blood, isolated PBMCs, or DNA extracted from either of those sample types. The sequence is built from TRBV6-5 and TRBJ2-1; TRBD2 could be the D gene, as 6 bases match. The source material was peripheral blood. This receptor was identified in a man aged 50-59 years with acute or convalescent COVID-19. The CDR3 amino acid sequence is: CASSFWRGSSYNEQFF. The DNA sequence follows: TGTGCCAGCAGTTTTTGGCGGGGCAGCTCCTACAATGAGCAGTTCTTC.